This is a list of T cell receptor beta chains from one sample in a study of tumor-infiltrating lymphocytes in primary liver carcinoma. TCRdb re-derived calls from the multiplex PCR reads in MiXCR, one entry per CDR3 protein. The table has about 210,000 distinct CDR3 sequences, around 85% seen once. Sequenced input: tumor tissue from primary liver carcinoma. The receptors originated from a man in his forties with primary liver carcinoma and hepatitis B virus infection. The CDR3 runs from the conserved cysteine through the conserved F or W. The D gene is left open where the match is weak. Some rows mark clone size as missing; the rest say once, few, many or name a class of expanded clone.

j_gene,v_gene,d_gene,abundance,CDR3nt,CDR3aa
TRBJ2-7,TRBV12-3/TRBV12-4,-,-,TGTGCCAGCTGTAAGGGGGTTTACGAGCAGTACTTC,CASCKGVYEQYF
TRBJ2-1,TRBV12-3/TRBV12-4,-,-,TGTGCCAGCAGTCTCCAGGGGCTGCGGAATGAGCAGTTCTTC,CASSLQGLRNEQFF
TRBJ1-1,TRBV15,-,-,TGTGCCACCAGCAGAGATCAAACTGAAGCTTTCTTT,CATSRDQTEAFF
TRBJ2-6,TRBV30,-,-,TGTGCCTGGGGTGTGGCCGGGCCCAACGTCCTGACTTTC,CAWGVAGPNVLTF
TRBJ1-2,TRBV19,-,-,TGTGCCAGTAGCTACCCCGGGACAAGGGGCAGGGGCTACACCTTC,CASSYPGTRGRGYTF
TRBJ2-1,TRBV6-1,TRBD2,-,TGTACCAGCATTCTAATGAGAGCTGGGACTAGAGACAATGAGCAGTTCTTC,CTSILMRAGTRDNEQFF
TRBJ1-6,TRBV6-6,-,-,TGTGCCAGCAGTTACCCGGGGGGACCCACGTCCCTCCACTTT,CASSYPGGPTSLHF
TRBJ1-6,TRBV4-3,TRBD1,-,TGCGCCAGCAGCTCATGGGACAGGGGAAGAAATTCACCCCTAGACTTT,CASSSWDRGRNSPLDF
TRBJ2-1,TRBV6-2/TRBV6-3,TRBD2,-,TGTGCCAGCAGTTTCCTGATTGAGGCGTGTGTTCTAGCGGGAGAAAGGATCAATGAGCAGTTCTTC,CASSFLIEACVLAGERINEQFF
TRBJ2-1,TRBV28,TRBD2,-,TGTGCCAGCAGCAATGGCGGGAGCTCCTACAATGAGCAGTTCTTC,CASSNGGSSYNEQFF
TRBJ2-5,TRBV12-3/TRBV12-4,TRBD1,once,TGTGCCAACGCTCAGGGACAGTCCCTAGAGACTCAGTACTTC,CANAQGQSLETQYF
TRBJ2-3,TRBV6-1,TRBD2,-,TGTGCTAGCAAGAAGACTAGCGCTTATAGCACAGATACGCAGTATTTT,CASKKTSAYSTDTQYF
TRBJ2-1,TRBV11-1,-,-,TGTATCAGCAGCCCCCGGGTGCCGGACTCCTACAATGAGCAGTTCTTC,CISSPRVPDSYNEQFF
TRBJ2-2,TRBV10-1,-,-,TGCGCCAACAGTGAACTATTGGGGATAGGGGGAAGTAACACCGGGGAGCTGTTTTTT,CANSELLGIGGSNTGELFF
TRBJ1-3,TRBV11-2,TRBD1,-,TGTGCCAGCTGCTTACTACAGGGGGCGGGGGGAAACACTATATATTTT,CASCLLQGAGGNTIYF
TRBJ2-7,TRBV28,TRBD1,-,TGTGCCAGCAAGGGGGCTTCGACGGGCCTCTCCTACGAGCAGTACTTC,CASKGASTGLSYEQYF
TRBJ2-6,TRBV29-1,-,-,TGCAGTGTAGCCTGGGGGGACTCTGGGGCCAACCTCCTGACTTTC,CSVAWGDSGANLLTF
TRBJ2-3,TRBV14,-,-,TGTGTCAGCAACTGGGTGGCCTGGACAGATACGCAGTATTTT,CVSNWVAWTDTQYF
TRBJ1-4,TRBV6-1,-,-,TGTGCCAGCTGTAAGGACATGGAGAGTGAAAAACTGTTTTTT,CASCKDMESEKLFF
TRBJ2-1,TRBV12-3/TRBV12-4,-,-,TGTGCTAGCAGTTTCAGTACAGCGAGCGGCGACAATGAGCAGTTCTTC,CASSFSTASGDNEQFF
TRBJ2-1,TRBV6-2/TRBV6-3,-,-,TGTGCCAGCAGTTACGTAGTCTACCATGAGCAATTCTTC,CASSYVVYHEQFF
TRBJ2-5,TRBV29-1,-,-,TGCAGCGTTGAATCCCAGGCGGGTAGATCGGAGACCCAATACTTC,CSVESQAGRSETQYF
TRBJ2-2,TRBV7-8,-,few,TGTGCCAGCATCTTAGTACAGCAGAACACCGGGGACCTGTTTTTT,CASILVQQNTGDLFF
TRBJ2-7,TRBV7-9,TRBD1,few,TGTGCCAGCAGCCAGGGACAGAGGGAGCAGTACTTT,CASSQGQREQYF
TRBJ2-2,TRBV11-2,-,-,TGTGCCTGCAGCCTCGAGAGGACCGGGGAGCTGATTTTT,CACSLERTGELIF
TRBJ1-1,TRBV5-1,TRBD1,few,TGTACCAGCAGCTTCGGACAGGGCACTGAAGCTTTCTTT,CTSSFGQGTEAFF
TRBJ2-3,TRBV12-3/TRBV12-4,TRBD2,-,TGTACCAGCAGCCCCCCCCTAGCGGGAGGCCGAAGCACAGATACGCAGTATTTT,CTSSPPLAGGRSTDTQYF
TRBJ2-5,TRBV5-6,-,-,TGTGCCAGCAACTTGGAGGCTAGCAAAGAGACACAGTACTTC,CASNLEASKETQYF
TRBJ1-1,TRBV28,-,-,TGTGCCACTTTACCGGGACAGAACACTGAAGCTTTCTTT,CATLPGQNTEAFF
TRBJ2-3,TRBV12-3/TRBV12-4,-,many,TGTGCCAGCAAAGGGACTTTTAACACAGATACGCAGTATTTT,CASKGTFNTDTQYF
TRBJ2-1,TRBV29-1,TRBD2,-,TGCAGCGGGACTAGCGGGAAGCCCCAAGAGCAGTTCTTC,CSGTSGKPQEQFF
TRBJ1-1,TRBV4-2,-,-,TGTACCAGCAACCCGGGAATTGAAGCTTTCTTT,CTSNPGIEAFF
TRBJ2-1,TRBV4-3,TRBD1,-,TGCGTCAGCAGTCAAGACTCGAGGGGGCTAGGGTCTTACAATGAGCAGTTCTTC,CVSSQDSRGLGSYNEQFF
TRBJ2-1,TRBV5-6,-,-,TGTGCCAGCAGCGGGGCAAGAGCGGACAATAAGCAGTTCTTC,CASSGARADNKQFF
TRBJ2-7,TRBV6-5,TRBD2,-,TGTGCTAGCGGGAGCGGAGGTGAGCAGTACTTC,CASGSGGEQYF
TRBJ2-5,TRBV28,-,-,TGTGTCAGCATAAAGGGGGAGGGGAGGAGAGAGACCCAGTACTTC,CVSIKGEGRRETQYF
TRBJ2-7,TRBV28,-,once,TGTGCCAGGCCGCGGAACATAGAGGGGGGATACGGGCAGTACTTC,CARPRNIEGGYGQYF
TRBJ1-1,TRBV6-6,-,-,TGTGCCAGCAGCACAGGAGGGACTAATGAAGCTTTATTT,CASSTGGTNEALF
TRBJ1-2,TRBV4-2,-,-,TGTGCCAGCAGCCAAGAAGCCGCCCAGGGGCATAACTATGGCTACACCTTC,CASSQEAAQGHNYGYTF
TRBJ1-5,TRBV29-1,-,-,TGCAGCGTAACCAGCGGGGGCGGCCAGTCCCACCATTTT,CSVTSGGGQSHHF
TRBJ2-1,TRBV5-1,TRBD2,many,TGCGCCAGCAGCCACTTAGCGGGGCCCGATGGGGATGAGCAGTTCTTC,CASSHLAGPDGDEQFF
TRBJ2-5,TRBV28,TRBD2,-,TGTGTCAGCAGTTTATCTCTAGCGGGAGCAAAGACCCAGTACTTC,CVSSLSLAGAKTQYF
TRBJ2-3,TRBV2,-,once,TGTGTCAGCACTTTCGAAGATACGCAATATTTT,CVSTFEDTQYF
TRBJ2-5,TRBV12-3/TRBV12-4,TRBD1,-,TGTGCCAGCAGTTCCAGGACAGGGGATCAAGAGACCCAGTACTTC,CASSSRTGDQETQYF
TRBJ2-7,TRBV6-2/TRBV6-3,-,-,TGTGACGGTAAAAGACTACAGGAGGGCTACGAGCAGTACTTC,CDGKRLQEGYEQYF
TRBJ2-6,TRBV11-2,TRBD1,-,TGTGCCAGTAGCATGGGGGGAGACAGGGGCATTTCCCACTCTGGGGCCGACGTCCTGACTTTC,CASSMGGDRGISHSGADVLTF
TRBJ2-1,TRBV29-1,-,-,TGTAGCGTTGGACTGCTTAGAGGGGTTGAGCAGTTCTTC,CSVGLLRGVEQFF
TRBJ1-1,TRBV10-2,-,many,TGCGCCAGCAGTCAGCGGAACACTGAAGCTTTCTTT,CASSQRNTEAFF
TRBJ2-7,TRBV28,-,-,TGTGCCAGCAGTTCTGGGAGAGGGATGCTCGAGCGGTACTTC,CASSSGRGMLERYF
TRBJ2-7,TRBV6-2/TRBV6-3,TRBD1,-,TGTGCGAGCAGTTACTTGGGACAGGGTTACGAGCTGTACTTC,CASSYLGQGYELYF